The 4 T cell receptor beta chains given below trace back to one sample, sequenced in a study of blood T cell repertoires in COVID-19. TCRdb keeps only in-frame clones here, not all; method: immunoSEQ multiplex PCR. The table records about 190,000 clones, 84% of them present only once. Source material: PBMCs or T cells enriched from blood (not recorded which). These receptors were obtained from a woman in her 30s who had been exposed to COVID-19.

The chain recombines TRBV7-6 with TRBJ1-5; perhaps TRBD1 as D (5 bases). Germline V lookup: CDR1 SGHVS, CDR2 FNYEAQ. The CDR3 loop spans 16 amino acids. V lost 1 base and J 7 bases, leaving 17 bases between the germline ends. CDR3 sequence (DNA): TGTGCCAGCAGCTTAGATATGGGGGGAAACGGGCAGCCCCAGCATTTT. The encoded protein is CASSLDMGGNGQPQHF.

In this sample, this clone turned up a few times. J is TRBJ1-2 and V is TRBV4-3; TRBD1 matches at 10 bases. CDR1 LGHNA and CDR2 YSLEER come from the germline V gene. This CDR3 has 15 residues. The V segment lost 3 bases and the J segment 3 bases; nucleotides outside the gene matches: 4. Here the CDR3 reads CASSQGDRGDYGYTF. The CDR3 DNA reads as TGCGCCAGCAGCCAGGGGGACAGGGGCGACTATGGCTACACCTTC.

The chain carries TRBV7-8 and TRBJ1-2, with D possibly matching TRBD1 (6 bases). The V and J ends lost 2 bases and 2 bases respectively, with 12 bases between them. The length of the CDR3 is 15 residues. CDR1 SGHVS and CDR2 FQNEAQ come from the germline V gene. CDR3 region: CASSLRGSANYGYTF. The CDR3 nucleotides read TGTGCCAGCAGCTTAAGGGGGTCTGCCAACTATGGCTACACCTTC.

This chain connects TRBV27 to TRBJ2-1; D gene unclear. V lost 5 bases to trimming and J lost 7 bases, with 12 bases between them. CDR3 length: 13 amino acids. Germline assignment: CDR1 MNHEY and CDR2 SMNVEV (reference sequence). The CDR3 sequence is CASSPEAWNEQFF. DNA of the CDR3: TGTGCCAGCAGTCCCGAGGCGTGGAATGAGCAGTTCTTC.